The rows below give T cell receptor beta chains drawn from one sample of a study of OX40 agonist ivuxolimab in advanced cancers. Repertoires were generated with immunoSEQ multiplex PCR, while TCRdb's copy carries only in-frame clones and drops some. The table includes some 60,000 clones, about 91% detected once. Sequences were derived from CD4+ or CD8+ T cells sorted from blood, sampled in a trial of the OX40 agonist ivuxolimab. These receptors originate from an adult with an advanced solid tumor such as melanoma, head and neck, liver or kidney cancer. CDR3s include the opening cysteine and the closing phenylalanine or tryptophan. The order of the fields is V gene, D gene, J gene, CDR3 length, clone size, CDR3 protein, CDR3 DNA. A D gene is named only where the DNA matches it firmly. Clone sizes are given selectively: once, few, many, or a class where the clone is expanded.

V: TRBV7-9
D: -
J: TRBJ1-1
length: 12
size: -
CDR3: CASSLMNTEAFF
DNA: TGTGCCAGCAGCTTAATGAACACTGAAGCTTTCTTT

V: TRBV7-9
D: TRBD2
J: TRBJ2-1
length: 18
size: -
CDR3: CASSLYPVSGKKYNEQFF
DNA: TGTGCCAGCAGCTTATACCCAGTTAGCGGGAAAAAATACAATGAGCAGTTCTTC

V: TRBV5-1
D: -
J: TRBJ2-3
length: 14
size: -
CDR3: CASSLEGPPDTQYF
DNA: TGCGCCAGCAGCTTGGAGGGGCCCCCAGATACGCAGTATTTT

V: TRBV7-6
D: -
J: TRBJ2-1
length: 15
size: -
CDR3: CASSPSRSSYNEQFF
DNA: TGTGCCAGCAGCCCCTCCCGTTCCTCCTACAATGAGCAGTTCTTC

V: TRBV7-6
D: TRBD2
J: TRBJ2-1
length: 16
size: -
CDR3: CASSLAGLVPYNEQFF
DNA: TGTGCCAGCAGCTTAGCGGGACTAGTTCCCTACAATGAGCAGTTCTTC

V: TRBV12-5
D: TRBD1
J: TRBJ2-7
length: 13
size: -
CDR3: CASGWDRAYEQYF
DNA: TGTGCTAGTGGATGGGACAGGGCGTACGAGCAGTACTTC

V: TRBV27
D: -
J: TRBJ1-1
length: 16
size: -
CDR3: CASSVLTGSRDTEAFF
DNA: TGTGCCAGCAGTGTCCTTACAGGGTCAAGGGACACTGAAGCTTTCTTT

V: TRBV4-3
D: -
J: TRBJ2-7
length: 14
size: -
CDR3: CASSQALSSYEQYF
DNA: TGCGCCAGCAGCCAAGCACTGTCGTCCTACGAGCAGTACTTC

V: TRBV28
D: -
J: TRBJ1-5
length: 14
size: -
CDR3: CASSLTDGNQPQHF
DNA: TGTGCCAGCAGTTTAACAGACGGCAATCAGCCCCAGCATTTT

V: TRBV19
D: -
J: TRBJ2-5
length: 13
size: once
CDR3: CASNTPTLQGSYF
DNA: TGTGCCAGTAACACCCCGACACTTCAGGGCTCGTACTTC

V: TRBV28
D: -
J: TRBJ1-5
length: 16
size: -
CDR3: CASNTLTQAVGQPQHF
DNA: TGTGCCAGCAACACGCTAACACAGGCGGTGGGTCAGCCCCAGCATTTT

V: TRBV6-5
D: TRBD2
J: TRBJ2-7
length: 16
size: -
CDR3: CASSYALSGRGYEQYF
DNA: TGTGCCAGCAGTTACGCCCTTAGCGGGAGAGGGTACGAGCAGTACTTC

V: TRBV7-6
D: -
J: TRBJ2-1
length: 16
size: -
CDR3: CASSLGRGPLSGEQFF
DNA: TGTGCCAGCAGCTTAGGTAGAGGGCCCTTAAGCGGAGAGCAGTTCTTC

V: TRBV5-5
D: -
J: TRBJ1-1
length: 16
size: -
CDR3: CASSLLLYSMNTEAFF
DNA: TGTGCCAGCAGCTTGCTGCTTTACAGTATGAACACTGAAGCTTTCTTT

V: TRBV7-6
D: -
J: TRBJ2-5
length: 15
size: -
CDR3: CASSLYAGGGETQYF
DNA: TGTGCCAGCAGCCTCTATGCCGGTGGAGGAGAGACCCAGTACTTC

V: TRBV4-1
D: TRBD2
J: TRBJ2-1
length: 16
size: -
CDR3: CASSQVAGGPYNEQFF
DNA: TGCGCCAGCAGCCAAGTGGCGGGAGGGCCCTACAATGAGCAGTTCTTC

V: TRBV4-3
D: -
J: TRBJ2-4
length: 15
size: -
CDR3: CASSQDRWGEGIQYF
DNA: TGCGCCAGCAGCCAAGATAGATGGGGTGAGGGCATTCAGTACTTC

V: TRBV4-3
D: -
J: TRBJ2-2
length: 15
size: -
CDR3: CASSQSSGSLGELFF
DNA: TGCGCCAGCAGCCAAAGTTCCGGGAGTCTGGGGGAGCTGTTTTTT

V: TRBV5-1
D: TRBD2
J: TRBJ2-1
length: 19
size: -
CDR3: CASSLEGSGRVSSYNEQFF
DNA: TGCGCCAGCAGCTTGGAAGGTAGCGGGAGGGTAAGCTCCTACAATGAGCAGTTCTTC

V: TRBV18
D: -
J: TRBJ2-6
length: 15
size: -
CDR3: CASSPPPSGANVLTF
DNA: TGTGCCAGCTCACCACCCCCGTCTGGGGCCAACGTCCTGACTTTC

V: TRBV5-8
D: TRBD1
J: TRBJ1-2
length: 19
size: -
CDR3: CASSWRRGQGGAYIYGYTF
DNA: TGTGCCAGCAGCTGGAGGAGGGGACAGGGGGGTGCCTACATCTATGGCTACACCTTC

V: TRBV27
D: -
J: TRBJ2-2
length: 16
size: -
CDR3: CASSLWAGKNTGELFF
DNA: TGTGCCAGCAGTTTATGGGCGGGGAAGAACACCGGGGAGCTGTTTTTT

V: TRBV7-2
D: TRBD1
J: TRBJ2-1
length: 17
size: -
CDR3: CASSSEDRGASYNEQFF
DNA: TGTGCCAGCAGCTCAGAGGACAGGGGGGCGTCCTACAATGAGCAGTTCTTC

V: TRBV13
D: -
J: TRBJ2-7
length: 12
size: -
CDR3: CASSKGFNEQYF
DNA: TGTGCCAGCAGCAAGGGGTTCAACGAGCAGTACTTC

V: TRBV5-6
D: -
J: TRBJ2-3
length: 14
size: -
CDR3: CASSSPREKDTQYF
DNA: TGTGCCAGCAGCTCCCCCCGGGAGAAAGATACGCAGTATTTT

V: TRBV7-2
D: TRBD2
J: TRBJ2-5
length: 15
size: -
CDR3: CASNNLAGRWETQYF
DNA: TGTGCCAGCAACAACCTAGCGGGGCGGTGGGAGACCCAGTACTTC

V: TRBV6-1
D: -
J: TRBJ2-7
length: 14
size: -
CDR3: CASSEPTARYEQYF
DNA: TGTGCCAGCAGTGAACCAACTGCCCGCTACGAGCAGTACTTC

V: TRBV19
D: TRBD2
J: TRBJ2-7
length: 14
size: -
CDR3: CASTPSGRAHEQYF
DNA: TGTGCCAGTACCCCTAGCGGGAGGGCCCACGAGCAGTACTTC

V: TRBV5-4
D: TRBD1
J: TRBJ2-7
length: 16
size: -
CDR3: CASSADAGQGAYEQYF
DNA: TGTGCCAGCAGCGCGGACGCCGGACAGGGAGCCTACGAGCAGTACTTC

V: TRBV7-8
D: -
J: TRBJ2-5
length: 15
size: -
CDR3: CASSLGRTIQETQYF
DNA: TGTGCCAGCAGCTTAGGGCGGACTATACAAGAGACCCAGTACTTC

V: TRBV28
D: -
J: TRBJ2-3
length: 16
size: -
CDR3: CASTDTQGSSTDTQYF
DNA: TGTGCCAGCACCGATACTCAGGGGTCTAGCACAGATACGCAGTATTTT

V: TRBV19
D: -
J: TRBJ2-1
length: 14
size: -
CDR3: CASSIGGLYNEQFF
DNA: TGTGCCAGTAGTATTGGAGGCCTCTACAATGAGCAGTTCTTC

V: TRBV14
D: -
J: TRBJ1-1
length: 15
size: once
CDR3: CASTIRGGLNTEAFF
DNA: TGTGCCAGCACGATTCGGGGGGGGCTTAACACTGAAGCTTTCTTT

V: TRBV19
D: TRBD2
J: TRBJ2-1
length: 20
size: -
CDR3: CASSLRSGTIVLGSYNEQFF
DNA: TGTGCCAGTAGCCTAAGATCCGGGACTATTGTTCTCGGGTCCTACAATGAGCAGTTCTTC

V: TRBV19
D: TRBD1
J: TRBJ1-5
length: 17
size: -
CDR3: CARRPRDSNSGNQPQHF
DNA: TGTGCCAGACGTCCGCGGGACAGCAACAGCGGCAATCAGCCCCAGCATTTT

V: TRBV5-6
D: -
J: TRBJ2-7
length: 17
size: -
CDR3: CASSSARQASVLREQYF
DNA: TGTGCCAGCAGCTCTGCTAGACAGGCCTCGGTGTTGAGGGAGCAGTACTTC

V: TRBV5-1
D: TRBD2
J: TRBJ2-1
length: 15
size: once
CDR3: CASSGRASAYNEQFF
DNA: TGCGCCAGCAGCGGGAGGGCTAGCGCATACAATGAGCAGTTCTTC

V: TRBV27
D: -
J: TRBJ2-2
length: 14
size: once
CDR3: CASSSIGGTGELFF
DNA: TGTGCCAGCAGTTCAATTGGTGGCACCGGGGAGCTGTTTTTT

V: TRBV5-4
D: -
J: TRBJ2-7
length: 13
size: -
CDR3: CASSFSDGYEQYF
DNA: TGTGCCAGCAGCTTCTCGGACGGCTACGAGCAGTACTTC

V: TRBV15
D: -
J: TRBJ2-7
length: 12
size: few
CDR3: CATSITPGEQYF
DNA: TGTGCCACCAGCATCACGCCAGGCGAGCAGTACTTC

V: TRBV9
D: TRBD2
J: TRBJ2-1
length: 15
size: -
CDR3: CASSRSGLAINEQFF
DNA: TGTGCCAGCAGCAGGTCGGGACTAGCGATCAATGAGCAGTTCTTC

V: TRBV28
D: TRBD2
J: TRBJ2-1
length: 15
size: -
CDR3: CASSLGEGLYNEQFF
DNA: TGTGCCAGCAGTTTAGGGGAGGGCCTCTACAATGAGCAGTTCTTC

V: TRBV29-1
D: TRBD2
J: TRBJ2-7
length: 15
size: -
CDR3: CSVEEVSGASYEQYF
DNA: TGCAGCGTTGAAGAGGTTAGCGGGGCTTCCTACGAGCAGTACTTC

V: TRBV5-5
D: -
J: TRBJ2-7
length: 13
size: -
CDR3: CASSLAKRDEQYF
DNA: TGTGCCAGCAGCTTGGCCAAGAGGGACGAGCAGTACTTC

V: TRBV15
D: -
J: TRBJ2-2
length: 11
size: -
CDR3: CATSATGELFF
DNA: TGTGCCACCAGCGCGACCGGGGAGCTGTTTTTT

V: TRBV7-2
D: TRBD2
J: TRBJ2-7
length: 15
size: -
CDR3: CASSPSAGAIYEQYF
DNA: TGTGCCAGCAGCCCGTCAGCGGGAGCCATCTACGAGCAGTACTTC

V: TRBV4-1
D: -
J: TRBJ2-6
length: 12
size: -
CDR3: CASRGGANVLTF
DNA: TGCGCCAGCAGGGGCGGGGCCAACGTCCTGACTTTC

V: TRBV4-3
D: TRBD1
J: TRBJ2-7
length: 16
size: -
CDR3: CASSHGTGVLSYEQYF
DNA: TGCGCCAGCAGCCACGGAACAGGGGTCCTCTCCTACGAGCAGTACTTC

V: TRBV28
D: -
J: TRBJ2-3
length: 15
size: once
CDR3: CASSLGAGGTDTQYF
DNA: TGTGCCAGCAGTTTAGGCGCAGGGGGCACAGATACGCAGTATTTT

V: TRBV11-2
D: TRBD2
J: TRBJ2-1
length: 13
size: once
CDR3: CASSSGRAFEQFF
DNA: TGTGCCAGCAGCAGCGGGAGGGCGTTTGAGCAGTTCTTC

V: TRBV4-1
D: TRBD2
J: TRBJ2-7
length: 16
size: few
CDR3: CASSPTETSGSYEQYF
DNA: TGCGCCAGCAGTCCAACGGAGACTAGCGGGAGCTACGAGCAGTACTTC

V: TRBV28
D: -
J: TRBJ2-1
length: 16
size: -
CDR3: CASEYNVGESYNEQFF
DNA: TGTGCCAGCGAATACAACGTCGGGGAGTCCTACAATGAGCAGTTCTTC

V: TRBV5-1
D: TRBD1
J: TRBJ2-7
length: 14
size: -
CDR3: CASSLEGQGTEQYF
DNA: TGCGCCAGCAGCTTGGAGGGACAGGGTACCGAGCAGTACTTC

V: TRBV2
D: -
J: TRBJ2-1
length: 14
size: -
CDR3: CASSELVASNEQFF
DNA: TGTGCCAGCAGTGAATTGGTGGCTAGTAATGAGCAGTTCTTC